Listed here are 13 T cell receptor beta chains from one sample, sequenced in a study of human T cells and chemical hapten exposure. Specified time point: patch test 1, 2 weeks after DPC sensitization. Treatment denoted: therapeutic diphenylcyclopropenone sensitization with weekly scalp DPC. TCRdb reanalysed the RACE reads using MiXCR and keeps one entry per CDR3 protein. This repertoire shows about 340,000 distinct CDR3 sequences, approximately 6.9% found once; its top ten account for approximately 8%. The sequences come from whole blood, collected in connection with sensitization to the hapten diphenylcyclopropenone (DPC). These TCRs come from a woman between 18 and 30 years old with alopecia areata. Some clones in this sample may be carry-over from other donors' samples.

The chain combines TRBV28 with TRBJ2-2, with TRBD1 matching 8 bases. CDR1 MDHEN and CDR2 SYDVKM come from the germline V gene. V dropped 3 bases and J dropped 6; count of bases not matched to a gene: 3. This CDR3 has 14 amino acids. The CDR3: CASSLAGGPGELFF. The CDR3, as DNA: TGTGCCAGCAGTTTGGCAGGGGGCCCCGGGGAGCTGTTTTTT.

The chain is built from TRBV20-1 and TRBJ1-2, with a tentative D call TRBD1 (6 bases). V gave up 0 bases and J gave up 4 bases, with 15 bases separating them. CDR3 length: 15 residues. Germline CDR1 is DFQATT and CDR2 is SNEGSKA (reference sequence). CDR3 residues: CSARDREGGSYGYTF. CDR3 coding DNA: TGCAGTGCTAGAGATCGAGAGGGGGGATCCTATGGCTACACCTTC.

The sample holds a few counts of this clonotype. The V gene is TRBV5-5, the J gene TRBJ2-6; unclear D gene. The V end lost 0 bases, the J end lost 4 bases, and 8 bases lay between the germline ends. This CDR3 has 15 amino acids. Germline lookup yields CDR1 SGHKS and CDR2 YYEKEE (reference sequence). CDR3 in DNA: TGTGCCAGCAGCTTGGGTATCCCCGGGGCCAACGTCCTGACTTTC. Protein sequence: CASSLGIPGANVLTF.

This clonotype has at least ten counts. The CDR3 here is CASSPRGGANNEQFF. In nucleotides, the CDR3 is TGTGCCAGCAGCCCCAGGGGGGGGGCGAACAATGAGCAGTTCTTC. V and J are TRBV7-8 and TRBJ2-1, with D possibly called TRBD1 or TRBD2 (7 bases each). Germline-derived CDR1 and CDR2 are SGHVS and FQNEAQ. V shed 5 bases and J shed 5 bases, with 16 bases lying between them. The CDR3 sequence is 15 residues long. Together with reference TRBV7-8 and TRBJ2-1, the CDR3 gives the full variable domain: GAGVSQSPRYKVAKRGQDVALRCDPISGHVSLFWYQQALGQGPEFLTYFQNEAQLDKSGLPSDRFFAERPEGSVSTLKIQRTQQEDSAVYLCASSPRGGANNEQFFGPGTRLTVL.

The genes are TRBV28 and TRBJ1-1, with 9 positions matching TRBD1. Germline CDR1 and CDR2: MDHEN and SYDVKM. After removal of 5 bases from V and 11 bases from J, the junction contained 12 bases not matched to a gene. CDR3 length: 14 residues. As DNA, the CDR3 is TGTGCCAGCAGTCTCACTCCCGGGACAGGGTCCGCTTTCTTT. Encoded protein: CASSLTPGTGSAFF.

This clonotype was seen at least ten times. The junction shows a germline mismatch at one end, possibly a read error. V gene TRBV7-8 combines with J gene TRBJ2-5; 11 bases fit TRBD2. The CDR3 spans 17 residues. Germline-derived CDR1 and CDR2 are SGHVS and FQNEAQ. CDR3: CASTLGLAGGLQETQYF. The CDR3 coding sequence is TGTGCCAGCACCTTAGGGCTAGCGGGGGGACTTCAAGAGACCCAGTACTTC.

The chain links TRBV6-5 to TRBJ1-2; maybe TRBD1 (6 bases). Germline V gives CDR1 MNHEY, CDR2 SVGAGI. V was pared by 0 bases and J by 5 bases, with 13 bases between. The CDR3 sequence is 15 residues long. CDR3 bases: TGTGCCAGCAGTTACTCGCCAGGGGTGATTTATGGCTACACCTTC. Translating it yields CASSYSPGVIYGYTF.

This clonotype was found a few times. The chain couples TRBV9 to TRBJ1-2; the D gene is possibly TRBD1 (6 bases). The germline CDR1 and CDR2 sequences are SGDLS and YYNGEE. V was clipped by 4 bases and J by 2 bases, with 15 bases between them. CDR3 length equals 15 residues. CDR3 sequence reads: CASSSTGGQNYGYTF. The CDR3 bases are TGTGCCAGCAGCTCCACCGGGGGACAAAACTATGGCTACACCTTC.

This clonotype showed up many times. The chain links TRBV20-1 to TRBJ2-5; D unclear. CDR1 is DFQATT and CDR2 is SNEGSKA in the germline V gene (reference sequence). Trimming stripped 5 bases from V and 5 bases from J, with 12 bases between. This CDR3 is 12 amino acids long. The CDR3 nucleotides read TGCAGTGCTTCCAGCCCTTGGGAGACCCAGTACTTC. This sequence encodes CSASSPWETQYF.

Only a few counts were recorded for this clonotype. Here the CDR3 reads CASSLSRRSEQYF. DNA for the CDR3: TGTGCCAGCAGCCTTTCCCGACGATCCGAGCAGTACTTC. The chain links TRBV14 to TRBJ2-7, with D unresolved. The CDR3 consists of 13 residues. Germline-derived CDR1 and CDR2 are SGHDN and FVKESK. V gave up 4 bases and J gave up 6 bases, with 13 bases separating them.

The chain joins TRBV11-3 to TRBJ1-1; D uncertain. Trimming pared 0 bases from V and 1 base from J, leaving 12 bases between. CDR3 size: 16 residues. Germline V CDR1 and CDR2: SGHNT, YENEEA. For the CDR3, the DNA is TGTGCCAGCAGCTTAGACCTCAGAGCTACGAACACTGAAGCTTTCTTT. It yields the protein CASSLDLRATNTEAFF.

Many counts were recorded for this clonotype. The rearrangement joins TRBV4-3 to TRBJ1-5; D not resolved. The germline V and J ends were trimmed by 1 base and 7 bases, with 14 bases remaining between them. Germline CDR1 and CDR2: LGHNA and YSLEER. The CDR3 runs to 15 residues. CDR3: CASSQASPPGQPQHF. The CDR3, as DNA: TGCGCCAGCAGCCAAGCTAGCCCACCAGGACAGCCCCAGCATTTT.

The chain employs TRBV4-3 and TRBJ2-1; 12 bases are shared with TRBD1. Per the germline V gene, CDR1 is LGHNA and CDR2 is YSLEER. The CDR3 length is 15 residues. V lost 3 bases and J lost 7; bases outside the gene matches: 4. As DNA, the CDR3 is TGCGCCAGCAGCCAGGGACAGGGGGCGAGGAATGAGCAGTTCTTC. Translated: CASSQGQGARNEQFF.